This record covers a single TCR beta chain. Antigen unknown. Mismatch with germline at one junction end may stem from a read error. The data belong to a study of blood T cells in healthy people across ages. Study-wide points: Estimates of diversity drawn from one million T cells were considered underestimates.

There are 14 residues in the CDR3. Germline V gene data show CDR1 as SEHNR and CDR2 as FQNEAQ (reference sequence). Primed by a sample-barcoded 5' primer and a J-beta primer mix, a second PCR proceeded for 7 to 11 cycles. TCRdb re-called the 5' RACE reads with MiXCR, one entry per CDR3 protein. Here the sample spans approximately 900,000 distinct CDR3 sequences, almost 30% being singletons. Another study also made use of these data, one on T cells of mothers and their children. In that study: A few healthy Caucasian mothers and their six children were the donors. The study found slightly higher but non-significant overlap in related versus unrelated mother-child pairs.

This TCR was recovered from a woman aged 40 to 49 in good health. The rearrangement uses TRBV7-9 and TRBJ1-4; D gene ambiguous. The specimen was blood. The chain's CDR3 is CASSSGSPNGKLFF. CDR3 nucleotide sequence: TGTGCCAGCAGCTCGGGCAGCCCGAATGGAAAACTGTTTTTT.